This entry describes one TCR beta chain. TCRdb's copy holds only in-frame clones and misses some; the assay was immunoSEQ multiplex PCR. Found here are 70,000 to 100,000 clones, about 93% of them singletons; the top ten hold 3.5% to 4.5%. The data are from a study of T cell changes during pregnancy in multiple sclerosis. This CDR3 is 14 amino acids long. Trimming took 4 bases from V and 2 from J, leaving 8 bases between them. CDR1 and CDR2 from the germline V gene are SEHNR and FQNEAQ (reference sequence). This sequence was found in a female donor with multiple sclerosis, enrolled in a pregnancy study. The V gene is TRBV7-9, the J gene TRBJ1-4, with D hard to call. This specimen was peripheral blood, taken in the first trimester of pregnancy. The CDR3 protein is CASSSSGTNEKLFF. The CDR3 DNA follows: TGTGCCAGCAGCTCTTCCGGGACTAATGAAAAACTGTTTTTT.